The clone carrying this T cell receptor beta chain has just a few counts. Followed longitudinally, the Seattle patients had been enrolled during active infection. The data originate from a study of blood T cell repertoires in COVID-19. From germline, CDR1 is MDHEN and CDR2 SYDVKM. The CDR3 sequence is 14 residues long. V was pared by 6 bases and J by 7 bases, with 10 bases of the junction left unmatched. Per the original methods: From reference gene primer amplification, estimates of nucleated cell counts were derived. Measured with immunoSEQ multiplex PCR; TCRdb has only the in-frame clones, and not every one. Clone size and the V and J calls come from that table; the DNA yielded D and trimming. This table holds approximately 93,000 clones, almost 90% found once.

V gene TRBV28 combines with J gene TRBJ1-2, with 8 bases that match TRBD1. This TCR derives from a man over 45 with COVID-19, enrolled during active disease. Sequenced sample: peripheral blood. CDR3 region: CASSTPGGAGGYTF. CDR3 nucleotides: TGTGCCAGCAGCACGCCAGGGGGCGCCGGTGGCTACACCTTC.